The 24 T cell receptor beta chains reported below all come from one sample, sequenced in a study of graft-versus-host responses after intestinal transplantation. Assay used: immunoSEQ multiplex PCR; TCRdb lists only in-frame clones, some missing. This table has about 98,000 clones, about 84% appearing once. This material consisted of PBMCs, taken 255 days after intestinal transplant. These TCRs come from a human patient who received an intestinal transplant, so some T cells may come from the graft donor.

The V gene is TRBV7-2, the J gene TRBJ2-3, with 10 bases fitting TRBD2. The CDR3 consists of 17 residues. CDR1 and CDR2 from the germline V gene are SGHTA and FQGNSA. The ends lost 3 bases at V and 3 bases at J; junction bases unmatched: 9. CDR3 region: CASSFSSGSRWTDTQYF. In DNA, the CDR3 is TGTGCCAGCAGCTTCTCTAGCGGGAGCCGGTGGACAGATACGCAGTATTTT. Based on the CDR3 plus reference TRBV7-2 and TRBJ2-3, the full variable domain is GAGVSQSPSNKVTEKGKDVELRCDPISGHTALYWYRQSLGQGLEFLIYFQGNSAPDKSGLPSDRFSAERTGGSVSTLTIQRTQQEDSAVYLCASSFSSGSRWTDTQYFGPGTRLTVL.

This rearrangement joins TRBV10-3 to TRBJ2-5; 9 positions agree with TRBD2. The length of the CDR3 is 14 residues. The V gene's germline CDR1 is ENHRY and CDR2 SYGVKD. Germline trimming cut 4 bases from V and 2 bases from J; bases unmatched to any gene: 2. The CDR3 sequence: CAISGAGGQETQYF. The CDR3 coding sequence is TGTGCCATCAGTGGAGCGGGGGGTCAAGAGACCCAGTACTTC.

The chain employs TRBV9 and TRBJ2-1; tentatively, D is TRBD1 (6 bases). Trimming cost V 3 bases and J 7 bases, with 17 bases left between them. Looked up from germline, CDR1 is SGDLS and CDR2 is YYNGEE. CDR3 length: 15 amino acids. CDR3 protein: CASSDASAGDNEQFF. In nucleotides, the CDR3 is TGTGCCAGCAGCGACGCTTCCGCAGGGGATAATGAGCAGTTCTTC.

This chain links TRBV11-2 with TRBJ2-2, with TRBD2 identical over 15 bases. Germline V gene lookup returns CDR1 SGHAT and CDR2 FQNNGV. CDR3 length: 19 amino acids. The V gene end was trimmed by 4 bases and the J gene end by 5 bases; junction bases not matched to a gene: 11. The CDR3 region is CASSSFLGLAGGGTGELFF. CDR3 DNA: TGTGCCAGCAGCTCGTTCTTGGGACTAGCGGGAGGCGGAACCGGGGAGCTGTTTTTT.

The rearrangement uses TRBV15 and TRBJ1-4; 10 nucleotides agree with TRBD1. The CDR3 covers 16 residues. The J segment lost 5 bases and the V segment lost 0 bases, leaving 3 bases of the junction unmatched. Germline assignment: CDR1 LNHNV and CDR2 YYDKDF (reference sequence). Written as DNA, the CDR3 is TGTGCCACCAGCAGAGATAGGACAGGGGGAAATGAAAAACTGTTTTTT. Its translation: CATSRDRTGGNEKLFF.

The rearrangement links TRBV5-1 to TRBJ1-1; D uncertain. The V end lost 6 bases, the J end lost 1 base, and 7 bases lay between the germline ends. The CDR3 is 12 amino acids. CDR1 and CDR2 from the germline V gene are SGHRS and YFSETQ. In DNA form, the CDR3 reads TGCGCCAGCAATGAGGGGAACACTGAAGCTTTCTTT. Protein: CASNEGNTEAFF.

The chain is built from TRBV6-5 and TRBJ2-5; a possible D gene is TRBD1 (8 bases). This CDR3 region has 14 residues. The ends were cut back, 6 bases at V and 5 bases at J, with 16 bases in the middle. The germline V gene has CDR1 MNHEY and CDR2 SVGAGI. The CDR3, as DNA: TGTGCCAGCAGCGCCGGACAGGGAGGGGAGACCCAGTACTTC. Translation gives CASSAGQGGETQYF.

This clone was picked up a small number of times. Other DNA sequences in this specimen translate into the identical CDR3. DNA of the CDR3: TGTGCCAGCAGCTTGATGGGGCAGCCCCAGCATTTT. Encoded protein: CASSLMGQPQHF. This chain uses TRBV5-4 with TRBJ1-5, with unresolved D. V was pared by 1 base and J by 7 bases, with 6 bases between. The CDR3 is 12 amino acids. CDR1 SGHNT and CDR2 YYREEE come from the germline V gene (reference sequence).

The rearrangement uses TRBV15 and TRBJ2-3; TRBD2 matches 12 bases. The junction had 5 bases not matched to a gene; V was cut back by 0 bases and J by 4 bases. The CDR3 consists of 17 residues. Germline V gene sequence: CDR1 LNHNV, CDR2 YYDKDF (reference sequence). The CDR3 DNA follows: TGTGCCACCAGCAGAGATTTGACTAGCGGGGGACCAGATACGCAGTATTTT. The encoded protein is CATSRDLTSGGPDTQYF.

This chain links TRBV30 with TRBJ1-3; D remains unclear. Germline V gives CDR1 GTSNPN, CDR2 SVGIG (reference sequence). The CDR3 totals 11 residues. V lost 4 bases, J lost 2 bases, and 3 bases lay in between. CDR3 sequence (DNA): TGTGCCTGGACCCCTGGAAACACCATATATTTT. Its protein product is CAWTPGNTIYF. Complete variable domain (other parts from reference TRBV30 and TRBJ1-3): SQTIHQWPATLVQPVGSPLSLECTVEGTSNPNLYWYRQAAGRGLQLLFYSVGIGQISSEVPQNLSASRPQDRQFILSSKKLLLSDSGFYLCAWTPGNTIYFGEGSWLTVV.

The chain is built from TRBV20-1 and TRBJ2-3; D gene unclear. Trimming took 2 bases from V and 4 from J, leaving 4 bases between them. CDR3 length equals 11 residues. Germline-derived CDR1 and CDR2 are DFQATT and SNEGSKA (reference sequence). The CDR3 DNA reads as TGCAGTGCTAGATACCCAGATACGCAGTATTTT. Translated: CSARYPDTQYF.

This clone was found once. The V and J genes are TRBV28 and TRBJ1-1; D not resolved. V lost 3 bases to trimming and J lost 5 bases, with 4 bases between them. The CDR3 is 11 amino acids. Germline CDR1 is MDHEN and CDR2 is SYDVKM. CDR3 loop: CASSLRTEAFF. The CDR3 nucleotides read TGTGCCAGCAGTTTGAGGACTGAAGCTTTCTTT. Filled out from reference TRBV28 and TRBJ1-1, the complete variable domain reads DVKVTQSSRYLVKRTGEKVFLECVQDMDHENMFWYRQDPGLGLRLIYFSYDVKMKEKGDIPEGYSVSREKKERFSLILESASTNQTSMYLCASSLRTEAFFGQGTRLTVV.

This sequence joins TRBV7-9 and TRBJ1-4, with 9 bases lining up with TRBD1. Germline assignment: CDR1 SEHNR and CDR2 FQNEAQ (reference sequence). The CDR3 has 16 amino acids. V trimming: 5 bases; J trimming: 7 bases; junction bases outside the gene matches: 11. CDR3 loop: CASSPDRGGRGEKLFF. DNA for the CDR3: TGTGCCAGCAGCCCGGACAGGGGCGGTAGGGGTGAAAAACTGTTTTTT.

The rearrangement links TRBV19 to TRBJ1-4, with a possible D match to TRBD1 (6 bases). Germline CDR1 reads LNHDA; CDR2 reads SQIVND (reference sequence). V was clipped by 8 bases and J by 6 bases, with 16 bases between them. This CDR3 region has 14 residues. As DNA, the CDR3 is TGTGCCAGTCGAAACCCGGCAGGGGATGAAAAACTGTTTTTT. This translates into CASRNPAGDEKLFF.

This sequence joins TRBV28 and TRBJ2-2; D perhaps matches TRBD1 (6 bases). Trimming pared 0 bases from V and 2 bases from J, leaving 13 bases between. Germline V lookup: CDR1 MDHEN, CDR2 SYDVKM. The CDR3 has 17 amino acids. The CDR3 sequence: CASSLWPGEPNTGELFF. CDR3 bases: TGTGCCAGCAGTTTATGGCCAGGGGAGCCAAACACCGGGGAGCTGTTTTTT. The full variable domain, its missing parts supplied by reference TRBV28 and TRBJ2-2, is DVKVTQSSRYLVKRTGEKVFLECVQDMDHENMFWYRQDPGLGLRLIYFSYDVKMKEKGDIPEGYSVSREKKERFSLILESASTNQTSMYLCASSLWPGEPNTGELFFGEGSRLTVL.

This chain joins TRBV7-3 and TRBJ2-6, with a tentative D call TRBD1 (5 bases). The germline V gene has CDR1 SGHTA and CDR2 FQGTGA. With 4 bases removed from V and 0 bases from J, the gap between germline ends came to 16 bases. The CDR3 extends over 18 amino acids. The CDR3 sequence is CASSSIPTGYSGANVLTF. The CDR3, as DNA: TGTGCCAGCAGCTCGATACCCACAGGATACTCTGGGGCCAACGTCCTGACTTTC. The full variable domain, rest sourced from reference TRBV7-3 and TRBJ2-6, is GAGVSQTPSNKVTEKGKYVELRCDPISGHTALYWYRQSLGQGPEFLIYFQGTGAADDSGLPNDRFFAVRPEGSVSTLKIQRTERGDSAVYLCASSSIPTGYSGANVLTFGAGSRLTVL.

J is TRBJ1-1 and V is TRBV2, with D possibly being TRBD1 (5 bases). The germline V gene has CDR1 SNHLY and CDR2 FYNNEI. Trimming removed 10 bases from V and 4 bases from J, with 16 bases in between. The CDR3 runs to 13 residues. This CDR3 is CAITREVGTEAFF. CDR3 in DNA: TGTGCCATAACCAGGGAGGTGGGCACTGAAGCTTTCTTT.

The V gene is TRBV7-6, the J gene TRBJ2-5; no clear D. There are 12 residues in the CDR3. CDR1 SGHVS and CDR2 FNYEAQ come from the germline V gene. With 7 bases removed from V and 3 bases from J, the gap between germline ends came to 9 bases. The CDR3 region is CASNGDKETQYF. The CDR3 DNA is TGTGCCAGCAATGGGGATAAAGAGACCCAGTACTTC.

This chain connects TRBV6-6 to TRBJ1-4, with D perhaps matching TRBD1 (6 bases). There are 15 residues in the CDR3. V lost 4 bases and J 5 bases, leaving 14 bases between the germline ends. Germline CDR1 reads MNHNY; CDR2 reads SVGAGI (reference sequence). This CDR3 is CASSSPGGGNEKLFF. DNA for the CDR3: TGTGCCAGCAGTTCCCCAGGAGGGGGGAATGAAAAACTGTTTTTT.

The chain links TRBV6-5 to TRBJ2-5; 7 nucleotides match TRBD1. CDR1 is MNHEY and CDR2 is SVGAGI in the germline V gene. This CDR3 comprises 13 residues. V lost 5 bases and J lost 5; bases outside the gene matches: 5. In nucleotides, the CDR3 is TGTGCCAGCAGTCGACAGGGCGGGGAGACCCAGTACTTC. Translated, it gives CASSRQGGETQYF.

This clone is a singleton in its sample. This sequence joins TRBV9 and TRBJ1-3; D possibly corresponds to TRBD1 (6 bases). CDR3 length: 15 amino acids. The V end lost 3 bases, the J end lost 0 bases, and 10 bases lay between the germline ends. Looked up from germline, CDR1 is SGDLS and CDR2 is YYNGEE. CDR3 in amino acids: CASSGRGGSGNTIYF. As DNA, the CDR3 is TGTGCCAGCAGCGGACGAGGGGGCTCTGGAAACACCATATATTTT.

The chain links TRBV28 to TRBJ1-4; D is undetermined. This CDR3 has 15 amino acids. CDR1 and CDR2 (germline): MDHEN, SYDVKM. V lost 6 bases and J lost 6, with 17 bases in between. The CDR3 here is CASSLYRVPYEKLFF. Written as DNA, the CDR3 is TGTGCCAGCAGCCTCTACCGGGTCCCTTATGAAAAACTGTTTTTT. Using reference TRBV28 and TRBJ1-4 for the parts outside the CDR3, the full variable domain is DVKVTQSSRYLVKRTGEKVFLECVQDMDHENMFWYRQDPGLGLRLIYFSYDVKMKEKGDIPEGYSVSREKKERFSLILESASTNQTSMYLCASSLYRVPYEKLFFGSGTQLSVL.

This chain uses TRBV2 with TRBJ2-7, with no clear D. Germline CDR1 is SNHLY and CDR2 is FYNNEI. Trimming took 6 bases from V and 7 from J, leaving 16 bases between them. This CDR3 contains 13 residues. The CDR3 is CASRLDQFVEQYF. CDR3 coding DNA: TGTGCCAGCAGGCTAGACCAGTTCGTGGAGCAGTACTTC.

CDR3 coding DNA: TGTGCCAGTAGTATCGGACCCTACAATGAGCAGTTCTTC. Translating it yields CASSIGPYNEQFF. The chain has TRBV19 and TRBJ2-1; the D is unclear. The CDR3 spans 13 residues. Trimming cost V 3 bases and J 2 bases, with 5 bases left between them. Germline-derived CDR1 and CDR2 are LNHDA and SQIVND (reference sequence).